One sample yielded the 7 T cell receptor beta chains listed below, sequenced in a study of blood T cell repertoires in COVID-19. Repertoires were generated with immunoSEQ multiplex PCR, while TCRdb's copy carries only in-frame clones and drops some. The sample holds approximately 530,000 clones, 85% to 90% seen once. The sample comprised peripheral blood. These receptors were collected from a woman aged 45-60 years with COVID-19, enrolled during active disease.

The chain joins TRBV30 to TRBJ1-2; TRBD1 might be the D (5 bases). V shed 2 bases and J shed 4 bases, with 20 bases lying between them. The germline V gene has CDR1 GTSNPN and CDR2 SVGIG (reference sequence). The length of the CDR3 is 16 residues. Here the CDR3 reads CAWSYVRDSPSYGYTF. The CDR3 region has the DNA TGTGCCTGGAGTTACGTACGTGACAGCCCCAGCTATGGCTACACCTTC.

This chain links TRBV6-1 with TRBJ1-4; a possible D gene is TRBD1 (5 bases). Germline V gives CDR1 MNHNS, CDR2 SASEGT. Trimming left V 2 bases short and J 8 bases short, with 18 bases between. The CDR3 has 16 amino acids. Here the CDR3 reads CASSESLTIRAEKLFF. In DNA form, the CDR3 reads TGTGCCAGCAGTGAATCCCTTACGATCAGGGCGGAAAAACTGTTTTTT.

This chain connects TRBV30 to TRBJ2-1, with a tentative D call TRBD2 (6 bases). CDR1 is GTSNPN and CDR2 is SVGIG in the germline V gene (reference sequence). The CDR3 has 13 amino acids. The V end lost 0 bases, the J end lost 10 bases, and 13 bases lay between the germline ends. The CDR3 coding sequence is TGTGCCTGGAGTGTACGTCCCCGGGGGGAGCAGTTCTTC. Amino acid sequence: CAWSVRPRGEQFF.

Only one count was recorded for this clone. V is TRBV12-3 or TRBV12-4 and J is TRBJ2-7; a weak D match, TRBD2 (5 bases). V dropped 6 bases and J dropped 0 bases, with 9 bases sitting between them. CDR3 length equals 13 residues. CDR3 DNA: TGTGCCAGCAGCCTGACTAACTCCTACGAGCAGTACTTC. Amino acid sequence: CASSLTNSYEQYF.

The rearrangement uses TRBV9 and TRBJ2-1, with 9 bases lining up with TRBD2. CDR1 SGDLS and CDR2 YYNGEE come from the germline V gene. V lost 0 bases and J lost 6; bases outside the gene matches: 7. The CDR3 sequence is 16 residues long. The DNA for the CDR3 is TGTGCCAGCAGCGTAGGGGGGACTAGCAGGTCCAATGAGCAGTTCTTC. As protein: CASSVGGTSRSNEQFF.

This chain uses TRBV19 with TRBJ2-5; TRBD2 matches at 10 bases. The germline V gene encodes CDR1 LNHDA and CDR2 SQIVND (reference sequence). The CDR3 consists of 21 residues. V shed 0 bases, J shed 4 bases, and the junction held 20 bases outside the gene matches. The CDR3 nucleotides are TGTGCCAGTAGTATAGATCATAGCGCGGCGCTAGCGGGGGAGGTGTCAGAGACCCAGTACTTC. It codes for CASSIDHSAALAGEVSETQYF.

This chain uses TRBV5-1 with TRBJ1-1; 10 bases are shared with TRBD1. CDR1 is SGHRS and CDR2 is YFSETQ in the germline V gene. The V segment lost 2 bases and the J segment 5 bases; nucleotides outside the gene matches: 9. There are 16 residues in the CDR3. The CDR3 sequence is CASSLGTGTGVTEAFF. The CDR3 bases are TGCGCCAGCAGCTTAGGAACCGGGACAGGGGTAACTGAAGCTTTCTTT.